The following is a T cell receptor beta chain sequence with its context. In the study's own analysis: For nucleated cells, counts were estimated from reference gene primer amplification. The data were produced by immunoSEQ multiplex PCR, yet TCRdb's version contains in-frame clones alone and is incomplete. V and J calls and clone size are those listed in that table; D and trimming were worked out from the DNA. The table lists roughly 150,000 clones, about 81% of them singletons. These data belong to a study of blood T cell repertoires in COVID-19. Study at large: There were acute and convalescent COVID-19 samples, and they came from the United States, Italy and Spain. In each case, the material was cDNA or gDNA derived from T cells, B-cell-depleted T cells, or PBMCs.

This CDR3 region has 15 residues. The V gene's germline CDR1 is LNHDA and CDR2 SQIVND (reference sequence). The junction had 7 bases not matched to a gene; V was cut back by 6 bases and J by 4 bases. The source material was peripheral blood. The rearrangement links TRBV19 to TRBJ2-5, with 11 nucleotides matching TRBD2. The TCR was taken from a human donor in a cohort sampled during active COVID-19. The chain's CDR3 is CASRDSGRAAETQYF. DNA of the CDR3: TGTGCCAGTAGGGATAGCGGGAGGGCCGCAGAGACCCAGTACTTC. The full variable domain, completed using reference TRBV19 and TRBJ2-5, is DGGITQSPKYLFRKEGQNVTLSCEQNLNHDAMYWYRQDPGQGLRLIYYSQIVNDFQKGDIAEGYSVSREKKESFPLTVTSAQKNPTAFYLCASRDSGRAAETQYFGPGTRLLVL.